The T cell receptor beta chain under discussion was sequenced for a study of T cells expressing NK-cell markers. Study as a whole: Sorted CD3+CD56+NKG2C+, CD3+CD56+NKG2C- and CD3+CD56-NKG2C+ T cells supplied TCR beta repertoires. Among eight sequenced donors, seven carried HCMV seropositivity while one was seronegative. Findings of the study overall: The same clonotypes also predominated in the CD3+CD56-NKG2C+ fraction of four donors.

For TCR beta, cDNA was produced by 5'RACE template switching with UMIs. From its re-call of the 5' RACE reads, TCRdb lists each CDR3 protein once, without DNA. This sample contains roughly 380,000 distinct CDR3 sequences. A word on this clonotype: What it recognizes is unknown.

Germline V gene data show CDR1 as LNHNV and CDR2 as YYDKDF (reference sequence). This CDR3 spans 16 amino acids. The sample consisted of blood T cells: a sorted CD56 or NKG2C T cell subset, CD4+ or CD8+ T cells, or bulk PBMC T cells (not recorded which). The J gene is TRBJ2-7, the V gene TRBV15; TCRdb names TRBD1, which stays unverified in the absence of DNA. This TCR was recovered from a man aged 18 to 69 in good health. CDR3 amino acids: CATSRDDRGPYYEQYF.